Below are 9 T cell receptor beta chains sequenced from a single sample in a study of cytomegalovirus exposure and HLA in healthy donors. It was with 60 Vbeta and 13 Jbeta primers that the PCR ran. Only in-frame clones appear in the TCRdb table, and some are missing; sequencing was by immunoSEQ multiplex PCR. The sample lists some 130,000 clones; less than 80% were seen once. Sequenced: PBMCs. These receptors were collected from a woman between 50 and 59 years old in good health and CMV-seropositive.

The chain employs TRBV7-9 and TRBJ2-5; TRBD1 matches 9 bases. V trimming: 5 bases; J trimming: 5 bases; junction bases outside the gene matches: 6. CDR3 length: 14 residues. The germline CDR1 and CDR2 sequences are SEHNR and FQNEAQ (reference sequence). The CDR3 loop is CASSQVGTGETQYF. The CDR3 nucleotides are TGTGCCAGCAGCCAAGTCGGGACAGGGGAGACCCAGTACTTC.

The CDR3 nucleotides are TGCAGCGTTCGAAAGGAGTTGAACACTGAAGCTTTCTTT. This encodes CSVRKELNTEAFF. The V gene is TRBV29-1, the J gene TRBJ1-1; D is unclear. This CDR3 is built from 13 residues. Trimming shortened V by 5 bases and J by 0 bases, and 10 bases separated the two germline ends. The germline gives CDR1 SQVTM, CDR2 ANQGSEA. Full variable domain (missing parts from reference TRBV29-1 and TRBJ1-1): SAVISQKPSRDICQRGTSLTIQCQVDSQVTMMFWYRQQPGQSLTLIATANQGSEATYESGFVIDKFPISRPNLTFSTLTVSNMSPEDSSIYLCSVRKELNTEAFFGQGTRLTVV.

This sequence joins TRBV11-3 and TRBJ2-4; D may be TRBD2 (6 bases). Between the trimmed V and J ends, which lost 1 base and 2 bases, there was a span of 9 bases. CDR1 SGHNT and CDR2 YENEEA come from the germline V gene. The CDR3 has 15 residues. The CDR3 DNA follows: TGTGCCAGCAGCTTAGGTGGGGGGTCCAAAAACATTCAGTACTTC. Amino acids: CASSLGGGSKNIQYF.

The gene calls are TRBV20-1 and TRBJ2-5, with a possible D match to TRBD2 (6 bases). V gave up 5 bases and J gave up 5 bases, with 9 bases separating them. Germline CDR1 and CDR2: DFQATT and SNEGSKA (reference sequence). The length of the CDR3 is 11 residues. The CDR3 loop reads CSAATRETQYF. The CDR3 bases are TGCAGTGCTGCGACTAGGGAGACCCAGTACTTC.

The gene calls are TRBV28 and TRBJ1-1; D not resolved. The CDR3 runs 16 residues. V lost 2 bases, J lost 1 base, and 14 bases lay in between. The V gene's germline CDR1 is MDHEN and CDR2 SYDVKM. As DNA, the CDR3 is TGTGCCAGCAGTTTAGCGGCGGGAGTGGGGAACACTGAAGCTTTCTTT. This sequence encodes CASSLAAGVGNTEAFF.

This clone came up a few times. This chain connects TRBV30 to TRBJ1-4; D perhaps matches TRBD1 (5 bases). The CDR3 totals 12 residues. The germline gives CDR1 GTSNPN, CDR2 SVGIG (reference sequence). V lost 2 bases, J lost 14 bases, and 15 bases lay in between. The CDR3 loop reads CAWSSQDRALFF. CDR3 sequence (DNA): TGTGCCTGGAGTTCCCAAGACAGAGCCCTGTTTTTT.

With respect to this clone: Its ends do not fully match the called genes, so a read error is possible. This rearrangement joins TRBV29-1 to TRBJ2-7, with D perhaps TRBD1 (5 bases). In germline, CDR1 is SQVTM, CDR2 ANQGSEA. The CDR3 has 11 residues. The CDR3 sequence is CSVQQAYGQYF. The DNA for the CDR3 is TGCAGCGTTCAACAGGCCTACGGGCAGTACTTC.

CDR3 amino acids: CAISESGDRAQPQHF. The CDR3 DNA reads as TGTGCCATCAGTGAGTCTGGGGACAGGGCACAGCCCCAGCATTTT. The chain is built from TRBV10-3 and TRBJ1-5; 9 bases line up with TRBD1. The CDR3 contains 15 residues. Germline V lookup: CDR1 ENHRY, CDR2 SYGVKD. J lost 7 bases, V lost 0 bases, and 4 bases had no gene match.

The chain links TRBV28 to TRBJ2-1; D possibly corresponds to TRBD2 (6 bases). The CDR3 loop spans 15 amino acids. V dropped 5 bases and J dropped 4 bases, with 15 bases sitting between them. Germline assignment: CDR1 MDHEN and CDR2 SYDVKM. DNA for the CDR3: TGTGCCAGCAGTATGATGGGACGGGGGTACAATGAGCAGTTCTTC. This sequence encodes CASSMMGRGYNEQFF.